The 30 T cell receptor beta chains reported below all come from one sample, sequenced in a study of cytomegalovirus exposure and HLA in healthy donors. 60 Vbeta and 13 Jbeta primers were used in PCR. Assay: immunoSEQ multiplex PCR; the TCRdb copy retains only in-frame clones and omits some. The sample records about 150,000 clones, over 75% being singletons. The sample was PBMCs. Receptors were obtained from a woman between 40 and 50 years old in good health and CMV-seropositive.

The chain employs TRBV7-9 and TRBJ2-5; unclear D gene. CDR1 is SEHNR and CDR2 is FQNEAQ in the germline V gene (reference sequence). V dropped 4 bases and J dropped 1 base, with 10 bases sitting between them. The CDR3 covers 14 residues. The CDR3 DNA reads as TGTGCCAGCAGCTCCCCCGGAGCCCAAGAGACCCAGTACTTC. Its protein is CASSSPGAQETQYF.

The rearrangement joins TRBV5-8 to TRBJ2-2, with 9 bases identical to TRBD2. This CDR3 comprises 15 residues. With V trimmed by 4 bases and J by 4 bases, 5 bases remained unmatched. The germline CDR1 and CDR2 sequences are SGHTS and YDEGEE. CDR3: CASSPGLASTGELFF. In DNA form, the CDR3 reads TGTGCCAGCAGCCCGGGACTAGCAAGCACCGGGGAGCTGTTTTTT.

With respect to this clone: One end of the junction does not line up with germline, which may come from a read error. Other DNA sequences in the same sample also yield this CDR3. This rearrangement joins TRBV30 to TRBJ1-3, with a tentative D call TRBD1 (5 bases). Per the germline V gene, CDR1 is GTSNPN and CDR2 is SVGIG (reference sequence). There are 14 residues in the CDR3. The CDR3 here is CAWRRDSSGNTIYF. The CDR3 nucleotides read TGCGCCTGGAGGCGCGACAGCTCTGGAAACACCATATATTTT.

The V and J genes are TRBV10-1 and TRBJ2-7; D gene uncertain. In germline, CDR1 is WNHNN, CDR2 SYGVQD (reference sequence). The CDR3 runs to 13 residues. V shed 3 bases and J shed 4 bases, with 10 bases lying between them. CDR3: CASSDKIPYEQYF. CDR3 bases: TGCGCCAGCAGTGATAAAATCCCTTACGAGCAGTACTTC.

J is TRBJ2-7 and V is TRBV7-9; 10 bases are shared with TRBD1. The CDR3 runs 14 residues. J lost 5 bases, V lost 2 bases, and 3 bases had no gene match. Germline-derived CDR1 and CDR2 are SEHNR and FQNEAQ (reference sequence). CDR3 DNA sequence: TGTGCCAGCAGCTTAACCGGGACAGGGGACGAGCAGTACTTC. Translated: CASSLTGTGDEQYF.

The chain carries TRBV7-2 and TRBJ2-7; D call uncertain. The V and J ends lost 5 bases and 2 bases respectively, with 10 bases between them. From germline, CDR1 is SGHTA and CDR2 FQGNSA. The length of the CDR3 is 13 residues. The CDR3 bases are TGTGCCAGCAGCCCACTAACCACCTACGAGCAGTACTTC. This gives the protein CASSPLTTYEQYF.

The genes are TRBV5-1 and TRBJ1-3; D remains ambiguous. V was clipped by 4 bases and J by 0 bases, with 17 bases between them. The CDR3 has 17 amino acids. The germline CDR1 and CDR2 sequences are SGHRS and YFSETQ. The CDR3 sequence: CASSAPGGSSSGNTIYF. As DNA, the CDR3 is TGCGCCAGCAGCGCCCCGGGAGGATCAAGCTCTGGAAACACCATATATTTT.

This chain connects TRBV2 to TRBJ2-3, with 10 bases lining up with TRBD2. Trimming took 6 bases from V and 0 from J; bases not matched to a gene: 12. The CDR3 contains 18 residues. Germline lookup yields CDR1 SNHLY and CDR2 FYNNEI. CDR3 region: CASSGGDSGGTSTDTQYF. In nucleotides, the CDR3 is TGTGCCAGCAGCGGAGGCGATAGCGGGGGGACTAGCACAGATACGCAGTATTTT.

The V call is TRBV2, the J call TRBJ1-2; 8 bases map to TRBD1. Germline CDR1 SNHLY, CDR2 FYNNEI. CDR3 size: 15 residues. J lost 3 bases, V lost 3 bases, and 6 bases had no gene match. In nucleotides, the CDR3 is TGTGCCAGCAGTGAGCGGACAGGGACCGACTATGGCTACACCTTC. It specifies CASSERTGTDYGYTF.

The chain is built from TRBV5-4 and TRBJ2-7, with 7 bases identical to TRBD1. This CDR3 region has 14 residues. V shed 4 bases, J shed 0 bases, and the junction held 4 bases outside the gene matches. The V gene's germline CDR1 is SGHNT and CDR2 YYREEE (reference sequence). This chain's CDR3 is CASSVPGGSYEQYF. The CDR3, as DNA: TGTGCCAGCAGCGTACCAGGGGGCTCCTACGAGCAGTACTTC.

The CDR3 DNA follows: TGTGCCAGCAGCCTACTACAGGGTAGGACGGAGACCCAGTACTTC. Protein: CASSLLQGRTETQYF. The chain carries TRBV14 and TRBJ2-5, with a possible D match to TRBD1 (6 bases). The germline CDR1 and CDR2 sequences are SGHDN and FVKESK. Trimming took 4 bases from V and 5 from J, leaving 17 bases between them. The length of the CDR3 is 15 residues.

CDR3 in amino acids: CASSVDVRGEKLFF. The CDR3 DNA reads as TGTGCCAGCAGCGTTGACGTCAGAGGAGAAAAACTGTTTTTT. J is TRBJ1-4 and V is TRBV9, with D unresolved. The CDR3 totals 14 residues. V dropped 2 bases and J dropped 8 bases, with 13 bases sitting between them. The germline gives CDR1 SGDLS, CDR2 YYNGEE.

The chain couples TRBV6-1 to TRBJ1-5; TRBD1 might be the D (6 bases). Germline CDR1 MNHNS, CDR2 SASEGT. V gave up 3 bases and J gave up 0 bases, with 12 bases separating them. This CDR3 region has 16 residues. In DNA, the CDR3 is TGTGCCAGCAGTGATTTAACAGGGAATAGCAATCAGCCCCAGCATTTT. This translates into CASSDLTGNSNQPQHF.

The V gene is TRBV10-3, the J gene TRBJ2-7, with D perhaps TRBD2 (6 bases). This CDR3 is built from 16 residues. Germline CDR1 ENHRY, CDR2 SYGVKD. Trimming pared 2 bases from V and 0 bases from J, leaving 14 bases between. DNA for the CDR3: TGTGCCATCAGTGAGGTTAGCGGTTATAGCTCCTACGAGCAGTACTTC. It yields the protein CAISEVSGYSSYEQYF.

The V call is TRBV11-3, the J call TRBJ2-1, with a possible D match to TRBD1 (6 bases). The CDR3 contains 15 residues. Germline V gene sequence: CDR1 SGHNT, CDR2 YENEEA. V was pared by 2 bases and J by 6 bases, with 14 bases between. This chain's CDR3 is CASSLPARGGNEQFF. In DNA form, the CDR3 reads TGTGCCAGCAGCTTACCAGCGAGAGGGGGCAATGAGCAGTTCTTC.

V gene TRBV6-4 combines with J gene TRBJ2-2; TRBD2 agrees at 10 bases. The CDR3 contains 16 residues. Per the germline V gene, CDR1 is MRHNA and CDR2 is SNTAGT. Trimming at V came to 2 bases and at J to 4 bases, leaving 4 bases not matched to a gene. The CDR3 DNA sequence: TGTGCCAGCAGTGACCCAAGGACTAGCGGCACCGGGGAGCTGTTTTTT. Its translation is CASSDPRTSGTGELFF.

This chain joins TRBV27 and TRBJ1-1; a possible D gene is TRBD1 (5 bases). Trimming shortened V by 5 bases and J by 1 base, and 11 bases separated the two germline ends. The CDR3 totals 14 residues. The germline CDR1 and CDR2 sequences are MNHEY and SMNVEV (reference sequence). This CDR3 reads CASSNYRQNTEAFF. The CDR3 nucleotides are TGTGCCAGCAGTAACTACAGGCAGAACACTGAAGCTTTCTTT.

The DNA for the CDR3 is TGTGCCAGCAGTACGACAGGGTCTGGAAACACCATATATTTT. It is translated as CASSTTGSGNTIYF. The chain recombines TRBV6-1 with TRBJ1-3, with TRBD1 matching over 7 bases. Germline assignment: CDR1 MNHNS and CDR2 SASEGT. The length of the CDR3 is 14 residues. V lost 5 bases, J lost 1 base, and 2 bases stayed unmatched.

This CDR3 reads CASTPGLAGRTEQYF. DNA for the CDR3: TGTGCCAGCACCCCGGGACTAGCGGGTAGAACTGAGCAGTACTTC. The chain carries TRBV6-5 and TRBJ2-7; 12 bases match TRBD2. There are 15 residues in the CDR3. Germline CDR1 is MNHEY and CDR2 is SVGAGI. The J segment lost 7 bases and the V segment lost 7 bases, leaving 11 bases of the junction unmatched.

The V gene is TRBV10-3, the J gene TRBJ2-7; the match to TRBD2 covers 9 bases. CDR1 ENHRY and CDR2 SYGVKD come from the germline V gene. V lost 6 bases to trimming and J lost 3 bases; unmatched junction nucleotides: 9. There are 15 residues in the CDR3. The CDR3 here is CAIRDSGTSNYEQYF. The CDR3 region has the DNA TGTGCCATCAGGGACTCCGGGACTAGCAACTACGAGCAGTACTTC.

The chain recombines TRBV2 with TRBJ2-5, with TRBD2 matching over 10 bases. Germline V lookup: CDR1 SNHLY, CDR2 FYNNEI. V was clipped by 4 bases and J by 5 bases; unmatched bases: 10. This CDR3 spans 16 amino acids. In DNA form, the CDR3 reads TGTGCCAGCAGTGCCCCCGGGACTAGCGAAGGGGAGACCCAGTACTTC. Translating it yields CASSAPGTSEGETQYF.

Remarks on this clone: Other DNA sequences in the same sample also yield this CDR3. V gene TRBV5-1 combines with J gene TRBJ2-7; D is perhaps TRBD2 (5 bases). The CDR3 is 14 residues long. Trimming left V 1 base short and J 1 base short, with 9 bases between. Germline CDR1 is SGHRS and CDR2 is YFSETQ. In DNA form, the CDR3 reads TGCGCCAGCAGCTTGTTAAGCGGATCCTACGAGCAGTACTTC. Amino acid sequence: CASSLLSGSYEQYF.

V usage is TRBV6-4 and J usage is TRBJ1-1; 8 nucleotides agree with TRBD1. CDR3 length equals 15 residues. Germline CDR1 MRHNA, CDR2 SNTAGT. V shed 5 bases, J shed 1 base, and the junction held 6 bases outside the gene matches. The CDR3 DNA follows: TGTGCCAGCAGTAAGATCGGGACAGGGAACACTGAAGCTTTCTTT. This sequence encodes CASSKIGTGNTEAFF.

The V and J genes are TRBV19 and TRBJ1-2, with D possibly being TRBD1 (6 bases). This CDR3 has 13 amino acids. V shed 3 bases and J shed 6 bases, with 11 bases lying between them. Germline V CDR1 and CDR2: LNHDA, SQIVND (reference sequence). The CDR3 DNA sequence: TGTGCCAGTAGTATGAATGCAGGGGATGGCTACACCTTC. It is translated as CASSMNAGDGYTF.

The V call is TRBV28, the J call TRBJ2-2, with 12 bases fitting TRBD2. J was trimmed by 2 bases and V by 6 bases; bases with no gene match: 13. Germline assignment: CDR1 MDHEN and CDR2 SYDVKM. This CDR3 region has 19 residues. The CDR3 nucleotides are TGTGCCAGCAGGGAAAGGGGACTAGCGGGCCTAAGTAACACCGGGGAGCTGTTTTTT. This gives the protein CASRERGLAGLSNTGELFF.

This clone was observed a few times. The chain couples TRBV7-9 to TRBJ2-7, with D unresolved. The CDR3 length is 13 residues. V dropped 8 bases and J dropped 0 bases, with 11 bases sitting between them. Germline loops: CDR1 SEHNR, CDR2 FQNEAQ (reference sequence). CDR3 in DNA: TGTGCCAGCCAGGATGTCAACTCCTACGAGCAGTACTTC. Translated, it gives CASQDVNSYEQYF. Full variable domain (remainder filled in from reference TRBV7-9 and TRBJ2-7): DTGVSQNPRHKITKRGQNVTFRCDPISEHNRLYWYRQTLGQGPEFLTYFQNEAQLEKSRLLSDRFSAERPKGSFSTLEIQRTEQGDSAMYLCASQDVNSYEQYFGPGTRLTVT.

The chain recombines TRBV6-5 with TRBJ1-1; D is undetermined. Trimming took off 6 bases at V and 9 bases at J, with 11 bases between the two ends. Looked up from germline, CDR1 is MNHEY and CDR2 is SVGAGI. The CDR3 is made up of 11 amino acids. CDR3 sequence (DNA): TGTGCCAGCAGAGCGGAAAGACAAGCTTTCTTT. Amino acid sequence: CASRAERQAFF.

The DNA of the CDR3 is TGTGCCAGCAGTACGGGAGCAACAGATACGCAGTATTTT. This translates into CASSTGATDTQYF. The J gene is TRBJ2-3, the V gene TRBV2; perhaps TRBD2 as D (6 bases). V shed 5 bases and J shed 3 bases, with 9 bases lying between them. Germline V gene data show CDR1 as SNHLY and CDR2 as FYNNEI. This CDR3 has 13 residues.

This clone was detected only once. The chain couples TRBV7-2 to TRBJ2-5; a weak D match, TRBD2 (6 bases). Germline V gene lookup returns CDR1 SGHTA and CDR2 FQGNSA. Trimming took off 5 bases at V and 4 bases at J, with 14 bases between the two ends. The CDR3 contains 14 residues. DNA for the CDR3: TGTGCCAGCAGCGCGAGGGTGGAGGGAGAGACCCAGTACTTC. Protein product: CASSARVEGETQYF.

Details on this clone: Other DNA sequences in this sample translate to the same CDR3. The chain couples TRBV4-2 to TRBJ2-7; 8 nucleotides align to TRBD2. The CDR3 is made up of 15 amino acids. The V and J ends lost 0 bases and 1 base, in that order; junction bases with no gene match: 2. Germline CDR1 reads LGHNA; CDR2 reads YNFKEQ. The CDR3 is CASSQESGSSYEQYF. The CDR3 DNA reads TGTGCCAGCAGCCAAGAAAGCGGGAGTTCCTACGAGCAGTACTTC.